These 26 T cell receptor beta chains originate from one sample sequenced in a study of cytomegalovirus exposure and HLA in healthy donors. PCR employed 60 Vbeta and 13 Jbeta primers. Libraries were prepared by immunoSEQ multiplex PCR; TCRdb keeps only in-frame clonotypes and omits some of them. The data show 160,000 or so clones, with around 80% seen just once and under 2.5% held by the top ten. The sequenced material came from PBMCs. The receptor source for this set is a man aged 40-49 years in good health and CMV-seronegative.

V usage is TRBV7-2 and J usage is TRBJ1-1, with TRBD1 identical over 7 bases. The CDR3 totals 15 residues. Germline CDR1 reads SGHTA; CDR2 reads FQGNSA. V lost 5 bases, J lost 4 bases, and 10 bases stayed unmatched. For the CDR3, the DNA is TGTGCCAGCAGCGTCCTCCAGGGGGGAGGCACTGAAGCTTTCTTT. The encoded protein is CASSVLQGGGTEAFF.

J is TRBJ2-6 and V is TRBV5-5; unclear D gene. The CDR3 is 14 residues long. V lost 0 bases, J lost 3 bases, and 4 bases lay in between. In germline, CDR1 is SGHKS, CDR2 YYEKEE (reference sequence). CDR3 nucleotide sequence: TGTGCCAGCAGCTTGGCAGGTGGGGCCAACGTCCTGACTTTC. As protein: CASSLAGGANVLTF.

V gene TRBV6-4 combines with J gene TRBJ1-2; 9 bases are a match to TRBD1. Germline CDR1 MRHNA, CDR2 SNTAGT. The CDR3 length is 16 residues. Unmatched junction bases numbered 11, after V lost 2 bases and J lost 7 bases. The CDR3 loop reads CASSDPGQGSSSGYTF. As DNA, the CDR3 is TGTGCCAGCAGTGACCCAGGACAGGGGAGTAGCAGTGGCTACACCTTC.

This clone was seen only a few times. This chain links TRBV13 with TRBJ2-2, with TRBD2 matching 11 bases. The trim removed 5 bases at V and 3 bases at J, leaving 20 bases unmatched. Looked up from germline, CDR1 is PRHDT and CDR2 is FYEKMQ (reference sequence). The CDR3 contains 21 residues. The CDR3 region is CASSIQRATSGSPGDTGELFF. In DNA form, the CDR3 reads TGTGCCAGCAGCATCCAGCGAGCAACTAGCGGGAGTCCGGGAGACACCGGGGAGCTGTTTTTT.

A note on this clone: Sequence at one end of the junction differs from germline and may be a read error. The chain employs TRBV10-3 and TRBJ2-1, with TRBD2 matching over 7 bases. The CDR3 runs 15 residues. Germline CDR1 reads ENHRY; CDR2 reads SYGVKD. The DNA of the CDR3 is TGTGCCAGCAGTTACACGGGGGAGGGCCACAATGAGCAGTTCTTC. This codes for CASSYTGEGHNEQFF.

The rearrangement uses TRBV4-1 and TRBJ2-5; possible D gene TRBD2, 6 bases. Trimming left V 1 base short and J 1 base short, with 7 bases between. CDR3 length: 14 amino acids. The germline V gene encodes CDR1 MGHRA and CDR2 YSYEKL. CDR3 nucleotide sequence: TGCGCCAGCAGCCAAGTAGCGGTCCAAGAGACCCAGTACTTC. Residues: CASSQVAVQETQYF.

The chain couples TRBV4-3 to TRBJ2-2; D is perhaps TRBD1 (7 bases). The CDR3 spans 16 residues. V was shortened by 0 bases and J by 0 bases, with 8 bases between the two germline ends. Germline-derived CDR1 and CDR2 are LGHNA and YSLEER. The CDR3 here is CASSQDRGANTGELFF. CDR3 bases: TGCGCCAGCAGCCAAGACAGGGGGGCGAACACCGGGGAGCTGTTTTTT.

The rearrangement uses TRBV27 and TRBJ1-1; a possible D gene is TRBD1 (5 bases). With 5 bases removed from V and 3 bases from J, the gap between germline ends came to 13 bases. Germline V lookup: CDR1 MNHEY, CDR2 SMNVEV (reference sequence). CDR3 length equals 14 residues. The CDR3 DNA sequence: TGTGCCAGCAGTACAAATGGGGCAGACACTGAAGCTTTCTTT. It translates to CASSTNGADTEAFF.

This sequence joins TRBV2 and TRBJ2-5; D possibly corresponds to TRBD1 (5 bases). V lost 3 bases to trimming and J lost 1 base, with 18 bases between them. In germline, CDR1 is SNHLY, CDR2 FYNNEI. The CDR3 runs 17 residues. As DNA, the CDR3 is TGTGCCAGCAGTGATCGCACAGGATCGATCCCCCAAGAGACCCAGTACTTC. Residues: CASSDRTGSIPQETQYF.

This clone was picked up a small number of times. Germline is not matched at one junction end, which may reflect a read error. The CDR3 nucleotides are TGTTCCAGCAGCCCAGAGGACGGCGGGCACACAGATACGCAGTATTTT. This codes for CSSSPEDGGHTDTQYF. The chain joins TRBV7-9 to TRBJ2-3; TRBD2 might be the D (5 bases). CDR1 and CDR2 from the germline V gene are SEHNR and FQNEAQ (reference sequence). This CDR3 spans 16 amino acids.

This clone has just a few counts. The rearrangement uses TRBV19 and TRBJ1-5; D might be TRBD1 (5 bases). CDR1 LNHDA and CDR2 SQIVND come from the germline V gene (reference sequence). The CDR3 runs to 15 residues. Trimming removed 1 base from V and 3 bases from J, with 10 bases in between. This CDR3 is CASSIGPGLNQPQHF. In DNA, the CDR3 is TGTGCCAGTAGTATAGGCCCGGGACTCAATCAGCCCCAGCATTTT.

The V gene is TRBV7-8, the J gene TRBJ1-1, with D maybe TRBD1 (6 bases). This CDR3 is 15 amino acids long. The germline gives CDR1 SGHVS, CDR2 FQNEAQ. The V end was cut by 1 base, the J end by 0 bases, with 9 bases between. The CDR3 spells CASSLGTVVNTEAFF. In DNA, the CDR3 is TGTGCCAGCAGCTTAGGGACAGTCGTGAACACTGAAGCTTTCTTT. The complete variable domain, with remaining parts taken from reference TRBV7-8 and TRBJ1-1, reads GAGVSQSPRYKVAKRGQDVALRCDPISGHVSLFWYQQALGQGPEFLTYFQNEAQLDKSGLPSDRFFAERPEGSVSTLKIQRTQQEDSAVYLCASSLGTVVNTEAFFGQGTRLTVV.

The genes are TRBV5-1 and TRBJ2-5; 8 bases align to TRBD1. The ends lost 1 base at V and 5 bases at J; junction bases unmatched: 10. The CDR3 runs 16 residues. Germline CDR1 and CDR2: SGHRS and YFSETQ. CDR3 bases: TGCGCCAGCAGCTTGCAGCCTCAGGGGGCCGGCGAGACCCAGTACTTC. This gives the protein CASSLQPQGAGETQYF.

This chain connects TRBV14 to TRBJ1-5, with D possibly matching TRBD1 (6 bases). Trimming cost V 0 bases and J 11 bases, with 23 bases left between them. This CDR3 spans 17 amino acids. The germline CDR1 and CDR2 sequences are SGHDN and FVKESK. The CDR3 sequence: CASSQDPGTFRLLSQHF. For the CDR3, the DNA is TGTGCCAGCAGCCAAGACCCCGGGACATTCCGGCTGCTTTCCCAGCATTTT.

A single count supports this clone. J is TRBJ2-5 and V is TRBV30; D perhaps matches TRBD2 (6 bases). V gave up 4 bases and J gave up 3 bases, with 12 bases separating them. CDR3 size: 13 residues. Looked up from germline, CDR1 is GTSNPN and CDR2 is SVGIG (reference sequence). In DNA form, the CDR3 reads TGTGCCTGGACCCAGACGGGGGAAGAGACCCAGTACTTC. Translating gives CAWTQTGEETQYF.

This clone has only a few counts. The CDR3 sequence: CASSLGRGASGTPPYEQYF. The DNA for the CDR3 is TGTGCCAGCAGCCTAGGGAGGGGGGCTAGCGGGACCCCCCCTTACGAGCAGTACTTC. V usage is TRBV4-2 and J usage is TRBJ2-7; 9 bases are a match to TRBD2. Looked up from germline, CDR1 is LGHNA and CDR2 is YNFKEQ. The CDR3 spans 19 residues. The V and J ends lost 4 bases and 4 bases, in that order; junction bases with no gene match: 20.

The chain employs TRBV29-1 and TRBJ1-1; perhaps TRBD1 as D (5 bases). The V gene lost 7 bases and the J gene lost 11 bases, with 11 bases spanning the gap. This CDR3 contains 9 residues. Germline CDR1 reads SQVTM; CDR2 reads ANQGSEA. Here the CDR3 DNA reads TGCAGCGCCGGGGGGACGGCTTTCTTT. Protein sequence: CSAGGTAFF.

There are a few counts of this clone. The chain carries TRBV11-2 and TRBJ2-7; D ambiguous. V was shortened by 1 base and J by 6 bases, with 7 bases between the two germline ends. The CDR3 totals 12 residues. CDR1 and CDR2 from the germline V gene are SGHAT and FQNNGV. CDR3 sequence (DNA): TGTGCCAGCAGCTTAGCTTTCCGCGAGCAGTACTTC. Translating it yields CASSLAFREQYF.

The chain employs TRBV4-2 and TRBJ2-3, with 7 positions matching TRBD2. V lost 1 base and J lost 6; bases outside the gene matches: 7. CDR3 length: 15 amino acids. Per germline, CDR1 LGHNA and CDR2 YNFKEQ. CDR3 loop: CASSQVAGPMDTQYF. CDR3 nucleotide sequence: TGTGCCAGCAGCCAAGTAGCGGGCCCAATGGATACGCAGTATTTT.

The V gene is TRBV5-6, the J gene TRBJ2-7; 10 bases match TRBD2. From germline, CDR1 is SGHDT and CDR2 YYEEEE. The CDR3 runs 13 residues. J gave up 3 bases and V 4 bases, and 1 base lay outside the gene matches. The CDR3 DNA reads as TGTGCCAGCAGCCCTAGCGGGAGCTACGAGCAGTACTTC. Amino acid sequence: CASSPSGSYEQYF.

The V and J genes are TRBV5-5 and TRBJ1-5, with a tentative D call TRBD1 (5 bases). Per germline, CDR1 SGHKS and CDR2 YYEKEE (reference sequence). The germline V and J ends were trimmed by 4 bases and 0 bases, with 14 bases remaining between them. CDR3 size: 16 residues. The CDR3 bases are TGTGCCAGCAGCGCTGACAGTCACCCTAGCAATCAGCCCCAGCATTTT. It is translated as CASSADSHPSNQPQHF.

This clone turned up a few times. The chain combines TRBV7-8 with TRBJ2-3; 11 nucleotides align to TRBD2. The length of the CDR3 is 16 residues. Trimming took 4 bases from V and 0 from J; bases not matched to a gene: 3. Germline CDR1 is SGHVS and CDR2 is FQNEAQ. The CDR3 region is CASSSRTSGSTDTQYF. CDR3 sequence (DNA): TGTGCCAGCAGCTCAAGGACTAGCGGGAGCACAGATACGCAGTATTTT.

CDR3 sequence (DNA): TGTGCCAGCAGCTTATCTAGGTCTCACGACGAGCAGTACTTC. The encoded protein is CASSLSRSHDEQYF. The chain employs TRBV7-9 and TRBJ2-7; the D is unclear. Trimming removed 2 bases from V and 5 bases from J, with 13 bases in between. CDR3 length: 14 residues. CDR1 is SEHNR and CDR2 is FQNEAQ in the germline V gene (reference sequence).

The chain carries TRBV29-1 and TRBJ2-1; 8 positions agree with TRBD2. The V gene end was trimmed by 1 base and the J gene end by 0 bases; junction bases not matched to a gene: 5. This CDR3 comprises 16 residues. Germline values: CDR1 SQVTM, CDR2 ANQGSEA. CDR3 bases: TGCAGCGTTGAAGGGCTAGCGGGTTCCTCCTACAATGAGCAGTTCTTC. Translation: CSVEGLAGSSYNEQFF.

V is TRBV29-1 and J is TRBJ2-7; D is unresolved. Per the germline V gene, CDR1 is SQVTM and CDR2 is ANQGSEA. CDR3 length equals 14 residues. With 6 bases removed from V and 0 bases from J, the gap between germline ends came to 15 bases. CDR3 amino acids: CSVPLPMSSYEQYF. Here the CDR3 DNA reads TGCAGCGTCCCACTTCCGATGAGCTCCTACGAGCAGTACTTC.

This chain connects TRBV7-8 to TRBJ2-7; 7 nucleotides line up with TRBD2. Trimming cost V 8 bases and J 2 bases; bases outside gene matches: 6. The length of the CDR3 is 13 residues. CDR1 and CDR2 (germline): SGHVS, FQNEAQ. This chain's CDR3 is CASLLAGAYEQYF. CDR3 DNA sequence: TGTGCCAGCCTCCTGGCGGGGGCCTACGAGCAGTACTTC.